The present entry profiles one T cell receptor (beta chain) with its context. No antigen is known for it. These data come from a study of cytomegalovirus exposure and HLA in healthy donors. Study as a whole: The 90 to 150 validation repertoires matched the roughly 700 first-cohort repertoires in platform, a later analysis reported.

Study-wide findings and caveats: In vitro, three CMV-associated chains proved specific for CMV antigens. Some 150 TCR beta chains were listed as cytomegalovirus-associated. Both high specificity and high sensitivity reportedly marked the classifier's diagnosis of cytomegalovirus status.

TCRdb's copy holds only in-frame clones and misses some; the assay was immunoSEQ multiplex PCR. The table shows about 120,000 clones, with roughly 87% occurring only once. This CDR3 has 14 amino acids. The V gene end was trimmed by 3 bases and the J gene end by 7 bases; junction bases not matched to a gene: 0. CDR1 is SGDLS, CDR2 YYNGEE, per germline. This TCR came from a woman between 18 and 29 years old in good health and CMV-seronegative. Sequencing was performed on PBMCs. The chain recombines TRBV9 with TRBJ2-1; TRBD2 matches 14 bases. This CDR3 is CASSGTSGGNEQFF. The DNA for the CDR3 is TGTGCCAGCAGCGGGACTAGCGGGGGGAATGAGCAGTTCTTC.